One and the same sample provided the 14 T cell receptor beta chains below, sequenced in a study of blood T cells in healthy people across ages. It was with a sample-barcoded 5' primer and a J-beta primer mix that a second PCR of roughly 7 to 12 cycles was run. TCRdb processed the 5' RACE reads anew with MiXCR; each CDR3 protein has one entry. The repertoire holds 780,000 or so distinct CDR3 sequences, with roughly 50% as singletons. The sample taken for sequencing was blood. These receptor sequences come from an elderly man in good health.

This chain links TRBV6-4 with TRBJ2-7, with 10 nucleotides matching TRBD2. This CDR3 has 15 residues. Germline CDR1 MRHNA, CDR2 SNTAGT. The V segment lost 6 bases and the J segment 6 bases; nucleotides outside the gene matches: 11. CDR3 loop: CASSQGLARVAEQYF. CDR3 bases: TGTGCCAGCAGCCAGGGACTAGCGAGAGTGGCCGAGCAGTACTTC.

This clonotype showed up just a few times. The genes are TRBV30 and TRBJ1-1; D call uncertain. The CDR3 extends over 13 amino acids. Trimming pared 2 bases from V and 0 bases from J, leaving 7 bases between. Germline V CDR1 and CDR2: GTSNPN, SVGIG (reference sequence). Written as DNA, the CDR3 is TGTGCCTGGAGTAAAGCCATGAACACTGAAGCTTTCTTT. This sequence encodes CAWSKAMNTEAFF.

This rearrangement joins TRBV29-1 to TRBJ2-4; 8 bases are a match to TRBD1. CDR3 length equals 12 residues. Germline V gene lookup returns CDR1 SQVTM and CDR2 ANQGSEA. V was clipped by 5 bases and J by 8 bases; unmatched bases: 5. CDR3 DNA sequence: TGCAGCGTTCGAGGACAGGGAGACATTCAGTACTTC. Its translation is CSVRGQGDIQYF.

This chain joins TRBV14 and TRBJ2-3; D uncertain. V lost 3 bases, J lost 14 bases, and 18 bases lay in between. Germline CDR1 is SGHDN and CDR2 is FVKESK. The CDR3 loop spans 13 amino acids. This CDR3 reads CASSHLDGRYAYF. The CDR3 DNA reads as TGTGCCAGCAGCCATCTGGACGGTAGATACGCGTATTTT.

CDR3 region: CSARRQGDNSPLHF. In nucleotides, the CDR3 is TGCAGTGCTAGGAGACAGGGAGATAATTCACCCCTCCACTTT. This sequence joins TRBV20-1 and TRBJ1-6; 7 bases are shared with TRBD1. CDR1 is DFQATT, CDR2 SNEGSKA, per germline (reference sequence). Germline trimming cut 3 bases from V and 5 bases from J; bases unmatched to any gene: 4. This CDR3 is 14 amino acids long.

Concerning this clonotype: A much larger clone sits a single nucleotide away, making a read error possible. The chain combines TRBV6-2 or TRBV6-3 with TRBJ2-6; D ambiguous. Germline V gene data show CDR1 as MNHEY and CDR2 as SVGEGT. The CDR3 sequence is 13 residues long. The DNA of the CDR3 is TGTGCTACTGCTAGACCTGGGGCCAACGTCCTGACTTTC. This encodes CATARPGANVLTF.

The genes are TRBV15 and TRBJ2-3; 7 bases align to TRBD2. The germline gives CDR1 LNHNV, CDR2 YYDKDF (reference sequence). The V and J ends lost 2 bases and 2 bases, in that order; junction bases with no gene match: 10. The CDR3 extends over 17 amino acids. Here the CDR3 DNA reads TGTGCCACCAGCAGAAGTTCCACTAGCGCCCTCACAGATACGCAGTATTTT. It translates to CATSRSSTSALTDTQYF.

This chain joins TRBV10-2 and TRBJ2-1, with 7 bases aligning to TRBD2. The CDR3 totals 15 residues. Germline values: CDR1 WSHSY, CDR2 SAAADI. Trimming at V came to 2 bases and at J to 6 bases, leaving 7 bases not matched to a gene. The CDR3 DNA sequence: TGCGCCAGCAGTGAGCGAAGACTAGCCAGCAATGAGCAGTTCTTC. This sequence encodes CASSERRLASNEQFF.

The chain links TRBV14 to TRBJ2-3, with TRBD2 as a possible D gene (6 bases). V lost 0 bases and J 14 bases, leaving 15 bases between the germline ends. This CDR3 region has 13 residues. Germline CDR1 is SGHDN and CDR2 is FVKESK. CDR3 bases: TGTGCCAGCAGCCAAGATCAGGGAGGATACGCGTATTTT. Amino acid sequence: CASSQDQGGYAYF.

This clonotype was picked up one time. CDR3 in DNA: TGTGCCAGCAGGCCGACCGGGACTAGCGGGATACGTGGTCAGTTCTTC. Protein: CASRPTGTSGIRGQFF. This chain uses TRBV12-3 or TRBV12-4 with TRBJ2-1; 13 nucleotides line up with TRBD2. CDR3 length: 16 amino acids. Trimming took 6 bases from V and 13 from J; bases not matched to a gene: 15.

This clonotype was seen a handful of times. The V call is TRBV5-1, the J call TRBJ2-5; D possibly matches TRBD1 or TRBD2 (5 bases each). Trimming cost V 4 bases and J 0 bases, with 13 bases left between them. Germline CDR1 and CDR2: SGHRS and YFSETQ. The CDR3 loop spans 15 amino acids. Here the CDR3 reads CASSTEGRDQETQYF. The CDR3 nucleotides are TGCGCCAGCAGCACCGAGGGGCGGGACCAAGAGACCCAGTACTTC.

The chain uses TRBV7-2 and TRBJ1-2, with TRBD1 as a possible D gene (6 bases). V gave up 5 bases and J gave up 6 bases, with 16 bases separating them. Germline assignment: CDR1 SGHTA and CDR2 FQGNSA. This CDR3 contains 14 residues. CDR3 nucleotides: TGTGCCAGCAGCACCCACGGGGGGCGCGATGGCTACACCTTC. Protein sequence: CASSTHGGRDGYTF.

This clonotype came up a few times. The rearrangement joins TRBV20-1 to TRBJ2-1; the D gene is possibly TRBD2 (5 bases). The CDR3 has 13 amino acids. V was clipped by 3 bases and J by 4 bases, with 10 bases between them. Germline CDR1 DFQATT, CDR2 SNEGSKA (reference sequence). The CDR3 is CSASQTIYNEQFF. Written as DNA, the CDR3 is TGCAGTGCTAGCCAGACTATTTACAATGAGCAGTTCTTC.

This rearrangement joins TRBV6-5 to TRBJ2-6; D is possibly TRBD1 (6 bases). This CDR3 region has 16 residues. The germline V gene encodes CDR1 MNHEY and CDR2 SVGAGI. The germline V and J ends were trimmed by 2 bases and 1 base, with 9 bases remaining between them. CDR3 protein: CASSYGTGSGANVLTF. As DNA, the CDR3 is TGTGCCAGCAGTTACGGCACAGGGTCTGGGGCCAACGTCCTGACTTTC.